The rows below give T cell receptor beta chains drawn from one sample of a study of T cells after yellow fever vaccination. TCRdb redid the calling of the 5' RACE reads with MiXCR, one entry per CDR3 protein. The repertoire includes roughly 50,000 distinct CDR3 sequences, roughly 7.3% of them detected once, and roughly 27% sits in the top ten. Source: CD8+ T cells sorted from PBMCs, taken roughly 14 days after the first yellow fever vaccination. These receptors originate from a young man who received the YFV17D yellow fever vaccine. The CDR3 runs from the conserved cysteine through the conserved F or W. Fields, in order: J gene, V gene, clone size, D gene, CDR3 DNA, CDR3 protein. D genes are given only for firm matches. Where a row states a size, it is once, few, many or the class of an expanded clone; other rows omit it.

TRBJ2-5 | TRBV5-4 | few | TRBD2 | TGTGCCAGCAGCTTGGCCGAGCGGGGTCCGAGAGAGTTC | CASSLAERGPREF
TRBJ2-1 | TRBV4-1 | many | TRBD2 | TGCGCCAGCAGCCATCCTAGCGGGGGGGGGGTTGAGCAGTTCTTC | CASSHPSGGGVEQFF
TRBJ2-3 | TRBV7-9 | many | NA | TGTGCCAGCACAAACTGGGGCAGCCAGACAGATACGCAGTATTTT | CASTNWGSQTDTQYF
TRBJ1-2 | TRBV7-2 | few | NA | TGTGCCAACCAACAGGGTTATGGGGGTGGCTACACCTTC | CANQQGYGGGYTF
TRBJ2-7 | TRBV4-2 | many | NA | TGTGCCAGCAGCCAGGGGAAGTCGGGTTACGAGCAGTACTTC | CASSQGKSGYEQYF
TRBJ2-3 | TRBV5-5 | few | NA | TGTGCCAGCAGGGCACGGGGTAGCTCGGTCACAGATACGCAGTATTTT | CASRARGSSVTDTQYF
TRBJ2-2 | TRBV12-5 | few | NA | TGTGCTAGAAGGACCGGGGAGCTGTTTTTT | CARRTGELFF
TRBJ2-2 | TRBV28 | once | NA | TGTGCCAGCAGTTTCGGACTTGCCAGCGACACCGGGGAGCTGTTTTTT | CASSFGLASDTGELFF
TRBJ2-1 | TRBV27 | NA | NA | TGTGCCAGCAGTTTAGCAGGGCACAATGAGCAGTTCTTC | CASSLAGHNEQFF
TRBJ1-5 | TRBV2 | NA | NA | TGTGCCAGCAGTGAAAGCGCAGTTTGGAATCAGCCCCAGCATTTT | CASSESAVWNQPQHF
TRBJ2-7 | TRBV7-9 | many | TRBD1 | TGTGCCAGCAGCCTGACAGGGGACGCCTACGAGCAGTACTTC | CASSLTGDAYEQYF
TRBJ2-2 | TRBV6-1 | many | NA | TGTGCCAGCATCGGGGAGTGGGGCACCGGGGAGCTGTTTTTT | CASIGEWGTGELFF
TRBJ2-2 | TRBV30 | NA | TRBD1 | TGTGCCTGGAGTGGGGACAGCGTTAACACCGGGGAGCTGTTTTTT | CAWSGDSVNTGELFF
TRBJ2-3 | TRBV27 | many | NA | TGTGCCAGCAGTTTATCGAGCCCGGCGGGACAGCGCACAGATACGCAGTATTTT | CASSLSSPAGQRTDTQYF
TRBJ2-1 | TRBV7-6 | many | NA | TGTGCCAGCAGCTTTGTACAGGCGGGCTACAATGAGCAGTTCTTC | CASSFVQAGYNEQFF
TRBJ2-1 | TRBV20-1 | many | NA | TGCAGTGCTTATTTTCACCTTCGAGGAAACAATGAGCAGTTCTTC | CSAYFHLRGNNEQFF
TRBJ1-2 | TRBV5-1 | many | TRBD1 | TGCGCCAGCAGCTTAGCGCACAGGGGGCTGTCAGTTGACTATGGCTACACCTTC | CASSLAHRGLSVDYGYTF
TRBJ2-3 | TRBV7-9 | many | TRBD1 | TGTGCCAGCAGTCCGACAGGGGGCCGCCCAGATACGCAGTATTTT | CASSPTGGRPDTQYF
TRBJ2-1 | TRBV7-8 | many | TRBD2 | TGTGCCAGCAGCTCGGGACTAGCGGCCCATAGCTCCTACAATGAGCAGTTCTTC | CASSSGLAAHSSYNEQFF
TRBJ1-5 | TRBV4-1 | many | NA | TGCGCCAGCAGCCAAGACTTCCGGGGACCGGTCGGGCAGCCCCAGCATTTT | CASSQDFRGPVGQPQHF
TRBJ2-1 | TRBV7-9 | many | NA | TGTGCCAGCAGCTTAGGCGGGATTTACAATGAGCAGTTCTTC | CASSLGGIYNEQFF
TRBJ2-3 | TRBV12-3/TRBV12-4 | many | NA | TGTGCCAGCAGGAGCGTTGGTGGGTTCGAAACCGATACGCAGTATTTT | CASRSVGGFETDTQYF
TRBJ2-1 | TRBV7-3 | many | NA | TGTGCCAGCAGCCCGGTACTTAGCTCCTACAATGAGCAGTTCTTC | CASSPVLSSYNEQFF
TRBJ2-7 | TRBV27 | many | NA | TGTGCCAGCAGTTTCTACTTCGCATCCAGCCGTTACGAGCAGTACTTC | CASSFYFASSRYEQYF
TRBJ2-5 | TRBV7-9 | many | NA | TGTGCCAGCAGCCTAGGTTGGACGGGGGTAAGAGAGACCCAGTACTTC | CASSLGWTGVRETQYF
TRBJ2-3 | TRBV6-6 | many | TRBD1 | TGTGCCAGCAGTTACGGGACAGCTCGCACAGATACGCAGTATTTT | CASSYGTARTDTQYF
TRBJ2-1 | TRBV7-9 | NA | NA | TGTGCCAGCAGCTTAAGACAGAAAAAAACCAATGAGCAGTTCTTC | CASSLRQKKTNEQFF
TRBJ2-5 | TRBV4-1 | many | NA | TGCGCCAGCAGCCAAGGCGTCTCTACATCGGAGACCCAGTACTTC | CASSQGVSTSETQYF
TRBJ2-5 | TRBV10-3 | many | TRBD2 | TGTGCCACCGGACTAGAACAAGAGACCCAGTACTTC | CATGLEQETQYF